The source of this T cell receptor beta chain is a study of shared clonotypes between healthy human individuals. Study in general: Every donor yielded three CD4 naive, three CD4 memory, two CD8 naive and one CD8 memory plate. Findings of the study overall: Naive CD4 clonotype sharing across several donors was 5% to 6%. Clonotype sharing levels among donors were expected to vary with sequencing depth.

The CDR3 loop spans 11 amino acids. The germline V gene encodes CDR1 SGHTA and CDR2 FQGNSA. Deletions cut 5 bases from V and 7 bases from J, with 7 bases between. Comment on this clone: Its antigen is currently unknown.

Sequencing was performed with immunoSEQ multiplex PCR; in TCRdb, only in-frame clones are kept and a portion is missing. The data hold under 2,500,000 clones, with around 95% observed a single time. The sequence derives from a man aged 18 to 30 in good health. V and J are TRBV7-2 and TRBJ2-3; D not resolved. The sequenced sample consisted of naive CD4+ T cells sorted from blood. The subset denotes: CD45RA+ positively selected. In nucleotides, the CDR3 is TGTGCCAGCAGCCCGTCCCATACGCAGTATTTT. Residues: CASSPSHTQYF.